This entry features one T cell receptor beta chain sequence. The antigen remains unidentified. Other DNA variants within this sample encode the same CDR3. The data are from a study of shared clonotypes between healthy human individuals. When replicate PCRs were run on sorted subsets, they used 150 to 200 ng DNA, approximately 27,000 T cell genomes. TCRdb's table, derived via immunoSEQ multiplex PCR, lists solely in-frame clones and lacks some. The top ten clones hold 0.37% of a sample with a few million clones, around 92% of them seen once. CDR1 MDHEN and CDR2 SYDVKM come from the germline V gene. CDR3 length: 14 residues. V was cut by 3 bases and J by 1 base, with 8 bases left in between. General study findings and limits: The study found roughly 5.3% of naive CD4 clonotypes shared across a few donors. Generation probabilities of non-shared clonotypes were lower (relative to those shared by all four donors).

The rearrangement joins TRBV28 to TRBJ2-3; D not resolved. The material sequenced was naive CD4+ T cells from PBMCs. As for subset: CD45RA+ positively selected. The sequence came from a man aged 18 to 29 in good health. Some clones in this sample may be carry-over from other donors' samples. CDR3 sequence reads: CASSFSGRTDTQYF. Written as DNA, the CDR3 is TGTGCCAGCAGTTTTTCGGGCCGCACAGATACGCAGTATTTT.